The clone carrying this T cell receptor (beta chain) turned up a few times. Antigen: not known. The sample contains more than one DNA sequence encoding this CDR3. The source of the sample is a study of shared clonotypes between healthy human individuals. Deep-level running was used for the assay. Among the unsorted PBMC samples, replicate PCRs used about 310 ng DNA, approximately 30,000 T cell genomes. Data came from immunoSEQ multiplex PCR; TCRdb stores just in-frame clones and leaves some out. The table includes about 480,000 clones, 75% to 80% detected once. Trimming pared 3 bases from V and 3 bases from J, leaving 7 bases between. Germline assignment: CDR1 SGDLS and CDR2 YYNGEE. The CDR3 sequence is 13 residues long. Findings and limits, study-wide: There were few donors, and this limited the genetic and exposure-history diversity represented.

HIV-negative, healthy adults without recent acute infections or vaccinations were the donors. The rearrangement uses TRBV9 and TRBJ2-1, with D perhaps TRBD2 (5 bases). Material for sequencing was PBMCs. The sequence came from a woman aged 35 to 49 in good health. Some clones in this sample may be carry-over from other donors' samples. Here the CDR3 DNA reads TGTGCCAGCAGCGGGACTCACTACAATGAGCAGTTCTTC. It encodes CASSGTHYNEQFF.